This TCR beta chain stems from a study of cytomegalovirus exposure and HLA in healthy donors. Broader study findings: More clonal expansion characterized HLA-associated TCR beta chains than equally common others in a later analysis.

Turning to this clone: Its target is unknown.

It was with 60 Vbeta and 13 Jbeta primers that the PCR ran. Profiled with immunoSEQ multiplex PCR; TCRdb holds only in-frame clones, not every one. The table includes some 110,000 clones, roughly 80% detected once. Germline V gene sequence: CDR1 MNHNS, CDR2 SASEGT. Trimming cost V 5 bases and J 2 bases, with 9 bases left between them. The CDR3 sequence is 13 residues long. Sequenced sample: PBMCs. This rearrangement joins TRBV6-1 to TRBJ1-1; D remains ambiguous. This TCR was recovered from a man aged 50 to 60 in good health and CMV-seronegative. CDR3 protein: CASSPNLNTEAFF. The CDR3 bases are TGTGCCAGCAGTCCGAACCTAAACACTGAAGCTTTCTTT.